The clone carrying this T cell receptor beta chain has a handful of counts. The CDR3 length is 15 residues. The V gene's germline CDR1 is LGHNA and CDR2 YSLEER. V trimming: 5 bases; J trimming: 4 bases; junction bases outside the gene matches: 5. Selection for sequencing was limited to patients who had shown CD8+CD57+ cell expansion by flow cytometry. The data stem from a study of CD8+CD57+ T cells in acquired aplastic anemia. CDR3 and TCR beta VDJ profiling relied on a genomic DNA template. One entry per CDR3 protein results from TCRdb running MiXCR on the reads. The sample holds about half a million distinct CDR3 sequences, roughly 34% seen once.

Material: sorted CD4+, CD8+, or CD8+CD57+ T cells (not recorded which) from PBMCs. The clonotype comes from a human donor with aplastic anemia. V is TRBV4-3 and J is TRBJ2-3; 11 bases align to TRBD1. The CDR3 sequence: CASSGGTGGADTQYF. The CDR3 bases are TGCGCCAGCAGCGGAGGGACAGGGGGGGCAGATACGCAGTATTTT.